This TCR beta chain was recorded in a study of blood T cell repertoires in COVID-19. Recruited during active infection, patients (from Seattle) were subsequently followed longitudinally. As handled by the study authors: Using reference gene primer amplification, nucleated cell counts were estimated. Sequenced by immunoSEQ multiplex PCR; TCRdb stores in-frame clones only, minus some. Clone size and the V and J calls come from that table; the DNA yielded D and trimming. This sample has around 100,000 clones, with more than 80% found just once. This CDR3 is built from 13 residues. Germline-derived CDR1 and CDR2 are SGHAT and FQDESV (reference sequence). Trimming at V came to 5 bases and at J to 5 bases, leaving 2 bases not matched to a gene.

The chain carries TRBV11-1 and TRBJ2-7; TRBD1 matches 11 bases. Sequencing was carried out using peripheral blood. The source is a man over 45 with COVID-19, enrolled during active disease. The DNA for the CDR3 is TGTGCCAGCAGCAGGACAGGGGGCAACGAGCAGTACTTC. It specifies CASSRTGGNEQYF.